This entry lists 11 T cell receptor beta chains sequenced from one sample in a study of blood T cell repertoires in COVID-19. Measured with immunoSEQ multiplex PCR; TCRdb has only the in-frame clones, and not every one. The sample yields 30,000 to 40,000 clones, approximately 83% seen once. The sample comprised peripheral blood. Every receptor here comes from a woman of 80 years or more with active or convalescent COVID-19.

This rearrangement joins TRBV6-5 to TRBJ2-7; 11 nucleotides line up with TRBD1. This CDR3 has 15 amino acids. V shed 7 bases and J 2 bases; nucleotides not matched to a gene: 7. The germline gives CDR1 MNHEY, CDR2 SVGAGI. In nucleotides, the CDR3 is TGTGCCAGCACCTTGGACAGGGGGCAAACCTACGAGCAGTACTTC. Encoded protein: CASTLDRGQTYEQYF.

The V gene is TRBV12-3 or TRBV12-4, the J gene TRBJ1-3; D not certain. V lost 5 bases to trimming and J lost 0 bases, with 5 bases between them. The CDR3 is made up of 13 amino acids. CDR3 DNA: TGTGCCAGCAGTGCGAGCTCTGGAAACACCATATATTTT. It encodes CASSASSGNTIYF.

The chain uses TRBV18 and TRBJ2-3, with 8 bases matching TRBD2. The CDR3 contains 17 residues. Germline V lookup: CDR1 KGHSH, CDR2 LQKENI. The junction had 9 bases not matched to a gene; V was cut back by 2 bases and J by 2 bases. CDR3 sequence reads: CASSPKEGLGYTDTQYF. Here the CDR3 DNA reads TGTGCCAGCTCACCAAAAGAGGGACTAGGTTACACAGATACGCAGTATTTT.

V is TRBV19 and J is TRBJ2-1, with a weak D call TRBD2 (7 bases). Germline V CDR1 and CDR2: LNHDA, SQIVND (reference sequence). V lost 3 bases to trimming and J lost 0 bases, with 21 bases between them. CDR3 size: 19 residues. CDR3 residues: CASSMRRTGGQSSYNEQFF. CDR3 bases: TGTGCCAGTAGTATGAGGAGGACGGGGGGCCAGAGCTCCTACAATGAGCAGTTCTTC.

The CDR3 coding sequence is TGTGCCAGCAGCTCCGCCCCCGGGAGTTATAATTCACCCCTCCACTTT. Encoded protein: CASSSAPGSYNSPLHF. J is TRBJ1-6 and V is TRBV5-4; D is unresolved. Germline values: CDR1 SGHNT, CDR2 YYREEE (reference sequence). V lost 3 bases, J lost 4 bases, and 14 bases lay in between. CDR3 length equals 16 residues. Full variable domain (remainder filled in from reference TRBV5-4 and TRBJ1-6): ETGVTQSPTHLIKTRGQQVTLRCSSQSGHNTVSWYQQALGQGPQFIFQYYREEENGRGNFPPRFSGLQFPNYSSELNVNALELDDSALYLCASSSAPGSYNSPLHFGNGTRLTVT.

This clone was picked up one time. This chain uses TRBV5-1 with TRBJ2-3; 8 bases align to TRBD2. The CDR3 spans 15 residues. Germline-derived CDR1 and CDR2 are SGHRS and YFSETQ. V lost 1 base and J lost 0; bases outside the gene matches: 1. In DNA, the CDR3 is TGCGCCAGCAGCTTGATAGCGGGGAGCACAGATACGCAGTATTTT. This gives the protein CASSLIAGSTDTQYF.

V and J are TRBV30 and TRBJ2-3, with D tentatively TRBD1 (6 bases). CDR1 GTSNPN and CDR2 SVGIG come from the germline V gene (reference sequence). The CDR3 has 15 residues. V was trimmed by 0 bases and J by 8 bases, leaving 18 bases between them. Here the CDR3 reads CAWSVPWGQIPTQYF. As DNA, the CDR3 is TGTGCCTGGAGTGTACCGTGGGGGCAGATTCCTACGCAGTATTTT.

The V and J genes are TRBV5-4 and TRBJ2-1; 8 nucleotides line up with TRBD1. This CDR3 has 16 residues. V lost 2 bases to trimming and J lost 0 bases; unmatched junction nucleotides: 4. Per germline, CDR1 SGHNT and CDR2 YYREEE (reference sequence). CDR3 in amino acids: CASSLTGGGSYNEQFF. DNA of the CDR3: TGTGCCAGCAGCTTAACAGGGGGTGGCTCCTACAATGAGCAGTTCTTC.

The chain couples TRBV3-1 (or the pseudogene TRBV3-2) to TRBJ2-1, with 7 bases lining up with TRBD2. Unmatched junction bases numbered 12, after V lost 4 bases and J lost 0 bases. The CDR3 spans 18 residues. CDR1 is LGHDT, CDR2 YNNKEL, per germline (reference sequence). The CDR3 nucleotides are TGTGCCAGCAGCCGAAAGTCCCTGGGGGGGAGCTCCTACAATGAGCAGTTCTTC. Its protein product is CASSRKSLGGSSYNEQFF.

The rearrangement links TRBV29-1 to TRBJ2-1; tentative D call: TRBD2 (6 bases). This CDR3 spans 17 amino acids. The V gene lost 2 bases and the J gene lost 4 bases, with 21 bases spanning the gap. The germline gives CDR1 SQVTM, CDR2 ANQGSEA. The CDR3 spells CSVESPVGSGRYNEQFF. The CDR3 bases are TGCAGCGTTGAATCCCCTGTCGGTAGCGGACGATACAATGAGCAGTTCTTC.

V gene TRBV28 combines with J gene TRBJ1-3, with no clear D. Germline V gene sequence: CDR1 MDHEN, CDR2 SYDVKM. The CDR3 sequence is 14 residues long. V lost 4 bases, J lost 2 bases, and 9 bases lay in between. DNA for the CDR3: TGTGCCAGCAGTTCCCCGGGTCCTGGAAACACCATATATTTT. It encodes CASSSPGPGNTIYF.